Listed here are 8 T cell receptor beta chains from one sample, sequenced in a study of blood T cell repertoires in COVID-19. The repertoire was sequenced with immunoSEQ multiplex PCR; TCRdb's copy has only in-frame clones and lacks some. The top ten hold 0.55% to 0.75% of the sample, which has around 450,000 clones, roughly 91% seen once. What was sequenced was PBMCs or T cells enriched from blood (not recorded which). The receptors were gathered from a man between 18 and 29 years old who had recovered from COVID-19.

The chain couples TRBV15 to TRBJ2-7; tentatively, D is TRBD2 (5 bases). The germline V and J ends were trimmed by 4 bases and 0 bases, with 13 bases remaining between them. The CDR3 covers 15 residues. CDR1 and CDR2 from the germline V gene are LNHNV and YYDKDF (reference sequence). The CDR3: CATSKPGSSSYEQYF. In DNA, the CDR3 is TGTGCCACCAGCAAACCGGGGTCCAGCTCCTACGAGCAGTACTTC.

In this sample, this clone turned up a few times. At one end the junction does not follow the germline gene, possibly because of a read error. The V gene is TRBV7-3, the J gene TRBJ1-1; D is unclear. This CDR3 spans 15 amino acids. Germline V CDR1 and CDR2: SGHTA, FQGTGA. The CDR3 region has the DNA TGTGCCAGCAGCGTAACCACAGTAGTGAACACTGAAGCTTTCTTT. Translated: CASSVTTVVNTEAFF.

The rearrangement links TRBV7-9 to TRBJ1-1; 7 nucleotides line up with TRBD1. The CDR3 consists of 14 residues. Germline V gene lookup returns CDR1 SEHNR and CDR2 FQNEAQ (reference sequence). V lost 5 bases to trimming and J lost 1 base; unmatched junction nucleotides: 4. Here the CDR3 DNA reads TGTGCCAGCAGCGCAAACAGGGGGAACACTGAAGCTTTCTTT. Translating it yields CASSANRGNTEAFF.

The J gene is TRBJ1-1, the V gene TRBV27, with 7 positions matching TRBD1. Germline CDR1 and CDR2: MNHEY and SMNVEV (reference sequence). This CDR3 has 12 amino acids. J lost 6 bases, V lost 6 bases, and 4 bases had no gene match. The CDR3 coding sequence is TGTGCCAGCAGCACAGGGGTATCTGAAGCTTTCTTT. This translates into CASSTGVSEAFF.

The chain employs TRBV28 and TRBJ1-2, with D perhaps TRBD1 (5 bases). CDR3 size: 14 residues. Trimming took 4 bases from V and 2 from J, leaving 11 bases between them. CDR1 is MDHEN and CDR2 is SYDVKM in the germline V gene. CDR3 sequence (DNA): TGTGCCAGCAGTTCGTGGGGGGACAACTATGGCTACACCTTC. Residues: CASSSWGDNYGYTF.

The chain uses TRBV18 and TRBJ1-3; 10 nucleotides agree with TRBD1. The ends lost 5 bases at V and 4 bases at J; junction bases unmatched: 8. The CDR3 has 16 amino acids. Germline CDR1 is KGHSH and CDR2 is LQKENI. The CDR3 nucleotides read TGTGCCAGCTCAACCGGGACAGGGGACTCGGGAAACACCATATATTTT. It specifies CASSTGTGDSGNTIYF.

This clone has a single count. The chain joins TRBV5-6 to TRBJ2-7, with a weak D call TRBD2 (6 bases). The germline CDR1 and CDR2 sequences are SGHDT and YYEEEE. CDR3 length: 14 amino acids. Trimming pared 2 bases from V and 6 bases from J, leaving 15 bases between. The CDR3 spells CASSFSGVRREQYF. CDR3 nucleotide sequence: TGTGCCAGCAGCTTCTCGGGAGTTCGGCGCGAGCAGTACTTC.

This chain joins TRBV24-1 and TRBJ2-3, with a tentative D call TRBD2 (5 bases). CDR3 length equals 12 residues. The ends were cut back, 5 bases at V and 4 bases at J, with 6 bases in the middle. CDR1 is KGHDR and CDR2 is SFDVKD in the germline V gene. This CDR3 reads CATSAGSDTQYF. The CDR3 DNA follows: TGTGCCACCAGTGCGGGGTCAGATACGCAGTATTTT.